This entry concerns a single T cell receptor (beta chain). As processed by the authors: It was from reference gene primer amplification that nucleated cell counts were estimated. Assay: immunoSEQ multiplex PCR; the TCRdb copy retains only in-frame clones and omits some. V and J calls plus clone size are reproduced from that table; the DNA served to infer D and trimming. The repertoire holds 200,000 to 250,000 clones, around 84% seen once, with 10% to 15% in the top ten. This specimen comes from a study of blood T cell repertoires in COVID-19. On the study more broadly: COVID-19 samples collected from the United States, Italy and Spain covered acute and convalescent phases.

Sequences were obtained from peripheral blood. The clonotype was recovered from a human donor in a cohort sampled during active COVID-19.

The CDR3 DNA is TGTGCCAGCAGTCACGATACTAGCGGGATCTACGAGCAGTACTTC. Residues: CASSHDTSGIYEQYF. The J gene is TRBJ2-7, the V gene TRBV6-6; 10 bases line up with TRBD2. CDR3 size: 15 residues. The germline gives CDR1 MNHNY, CDR2 SVGAGI (reference sequence). Losses at the gene ends were 5 bases for V and 3 bases for J; bases not matched to a gene: 7.